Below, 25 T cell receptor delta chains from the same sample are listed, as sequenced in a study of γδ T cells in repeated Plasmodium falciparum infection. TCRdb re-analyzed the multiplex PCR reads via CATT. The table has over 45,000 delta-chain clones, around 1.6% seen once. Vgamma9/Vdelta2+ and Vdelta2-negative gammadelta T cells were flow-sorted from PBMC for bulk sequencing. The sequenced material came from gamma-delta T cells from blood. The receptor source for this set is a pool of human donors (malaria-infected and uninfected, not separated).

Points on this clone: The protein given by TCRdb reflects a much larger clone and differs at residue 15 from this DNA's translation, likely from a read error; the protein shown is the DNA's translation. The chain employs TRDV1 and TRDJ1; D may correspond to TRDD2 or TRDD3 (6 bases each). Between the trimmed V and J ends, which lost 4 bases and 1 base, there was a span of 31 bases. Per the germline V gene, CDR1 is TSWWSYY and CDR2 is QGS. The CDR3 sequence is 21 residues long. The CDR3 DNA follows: TGTGCTCTTGGGGTCCATCCTACCCAACTGTGTGTGGGGGTCAGCACCGATAAACTCATCTTT. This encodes CALGVHPTQLCVGVSTDKLIF.

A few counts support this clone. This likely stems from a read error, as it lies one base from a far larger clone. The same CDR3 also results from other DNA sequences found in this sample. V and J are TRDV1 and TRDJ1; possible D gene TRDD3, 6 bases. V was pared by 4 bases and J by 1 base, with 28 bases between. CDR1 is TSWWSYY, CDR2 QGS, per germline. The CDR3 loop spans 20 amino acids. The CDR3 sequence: CALGGPVLGWGKWCTDKLIF. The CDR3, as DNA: TGTGCTCTTGGGGGGCCTGTCCTTGGCTGGGGAAAGTGGTGCACCGATAAACTCATCTTT.

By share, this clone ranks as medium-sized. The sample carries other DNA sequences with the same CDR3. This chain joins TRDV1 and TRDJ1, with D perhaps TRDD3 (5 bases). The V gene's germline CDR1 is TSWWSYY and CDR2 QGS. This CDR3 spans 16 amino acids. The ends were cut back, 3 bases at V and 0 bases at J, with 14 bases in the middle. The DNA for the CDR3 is TGTGCTCTTGGGGATGTTCCGGGGGGGTACACCGATAAACTCATCTTT. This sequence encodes CALGDVPGGYTDKLIF.

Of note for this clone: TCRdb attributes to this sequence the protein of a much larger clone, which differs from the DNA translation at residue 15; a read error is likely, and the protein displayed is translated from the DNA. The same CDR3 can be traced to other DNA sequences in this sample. CDR3 in DNA: TGTGCCTGTGACACCGAGGAAGAAGAGGGCACCGATAAACTCACCTTT. It translates to CACDTEEEEGTDKLTF. The J gene was not called, though the V gene is TRDV2. Germline V gives CDR1 GEAIGNYY, CDR2 EKD. The CDR3 has 16 amino acids.

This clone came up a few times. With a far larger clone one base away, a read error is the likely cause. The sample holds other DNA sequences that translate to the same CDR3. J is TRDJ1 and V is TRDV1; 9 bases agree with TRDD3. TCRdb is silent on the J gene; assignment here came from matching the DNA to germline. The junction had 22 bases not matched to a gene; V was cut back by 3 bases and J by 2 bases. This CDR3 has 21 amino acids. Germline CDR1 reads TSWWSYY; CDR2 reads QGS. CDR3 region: CALGEVRGKLGDTPGTDKLIF. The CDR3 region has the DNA TGTGCTCTTGGGGAGGTTAGGGGTAAACTGGGGGACACGCCGGGGACCGATAAACTCATCTTT.

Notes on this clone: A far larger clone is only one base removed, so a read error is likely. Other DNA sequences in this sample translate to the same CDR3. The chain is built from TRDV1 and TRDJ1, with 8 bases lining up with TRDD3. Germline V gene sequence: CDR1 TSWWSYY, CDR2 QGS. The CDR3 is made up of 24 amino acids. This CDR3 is CALGGPGSVTTGALGESRFGKLIF. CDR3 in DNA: TGTGCTCTTGGGGGCCCTGGGAGTGTGACGACCGGGGCGCTGGGGGAGAGTCGGTTCGGTAAACTGATCTTT.

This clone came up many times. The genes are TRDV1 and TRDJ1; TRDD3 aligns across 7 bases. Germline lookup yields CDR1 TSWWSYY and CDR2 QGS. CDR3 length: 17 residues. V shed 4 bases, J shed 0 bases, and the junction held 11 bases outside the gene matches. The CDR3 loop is CALGATEPGYHTDKLIF. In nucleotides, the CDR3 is TGTGCTCTTGGGGCAACCGAGCCGGGATACCACACCGATAAACTCATCTTT.

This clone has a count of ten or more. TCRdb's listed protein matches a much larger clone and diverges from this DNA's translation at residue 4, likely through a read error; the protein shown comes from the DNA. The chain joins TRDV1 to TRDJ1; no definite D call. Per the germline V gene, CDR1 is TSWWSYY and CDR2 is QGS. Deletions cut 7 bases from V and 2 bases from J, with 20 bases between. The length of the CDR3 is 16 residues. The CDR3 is CALVSPEGRWTDKLIF. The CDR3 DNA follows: TGTGCTCTTGTGTCCCCCGAGGGAAGGTGGACCGATAAACTCATCTTT.

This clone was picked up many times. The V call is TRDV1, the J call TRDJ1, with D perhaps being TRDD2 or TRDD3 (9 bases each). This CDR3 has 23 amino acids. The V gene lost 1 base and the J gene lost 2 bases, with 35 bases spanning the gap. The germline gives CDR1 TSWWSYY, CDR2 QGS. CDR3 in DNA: TGTGCTCTTGGGGAACGGACCTTCCTACCTCCCCCTTTAGACTGGGGGAGTACCGATAAACTCATCTTT. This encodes CALGERTFLPPPLDWGSTDKLIF.

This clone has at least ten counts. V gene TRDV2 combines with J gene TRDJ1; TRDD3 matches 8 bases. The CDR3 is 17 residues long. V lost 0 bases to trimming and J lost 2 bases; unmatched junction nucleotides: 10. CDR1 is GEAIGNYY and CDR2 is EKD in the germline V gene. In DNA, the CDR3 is TGTGCCTGTGACACCGTTCATAGGGATACGCGAACCGATAAACTCATCTTT. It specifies CACDTVHRDTRTDKLIF.

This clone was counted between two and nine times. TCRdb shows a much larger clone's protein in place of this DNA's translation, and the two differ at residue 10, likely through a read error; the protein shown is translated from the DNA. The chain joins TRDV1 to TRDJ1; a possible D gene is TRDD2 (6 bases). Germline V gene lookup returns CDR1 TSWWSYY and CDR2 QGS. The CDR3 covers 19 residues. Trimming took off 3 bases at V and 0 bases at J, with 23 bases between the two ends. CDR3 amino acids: CALGDPGLPGRSYTDKLIF. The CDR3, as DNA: TGTGCTCTTGGGGATCCCGGCCTTCCGGGTAGGTCGTACACCGATAAACTCATCTTT.

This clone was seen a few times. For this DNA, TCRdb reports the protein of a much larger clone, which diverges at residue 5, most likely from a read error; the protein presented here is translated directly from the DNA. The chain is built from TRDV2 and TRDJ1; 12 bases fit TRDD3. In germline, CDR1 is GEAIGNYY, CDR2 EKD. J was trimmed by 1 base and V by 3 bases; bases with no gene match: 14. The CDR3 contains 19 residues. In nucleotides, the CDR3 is TGTGCCTGTGACCCCCTGCCTCCTGGGGGATACGGAAGCACCGATAAACTCATCTTT. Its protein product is CACDPLPPGGYGSTDKLIF.

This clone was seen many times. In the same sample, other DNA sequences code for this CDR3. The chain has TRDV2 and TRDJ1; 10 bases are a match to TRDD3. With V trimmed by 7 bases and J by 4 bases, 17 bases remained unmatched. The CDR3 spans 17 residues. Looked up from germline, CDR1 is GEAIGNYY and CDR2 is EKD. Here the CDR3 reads CACVGLGGAGGYDKLIF. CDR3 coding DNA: TGTGCCTGCGTGGGATTGGGAGGAGCTGGGGGATACGATAAACTCATCTTT.

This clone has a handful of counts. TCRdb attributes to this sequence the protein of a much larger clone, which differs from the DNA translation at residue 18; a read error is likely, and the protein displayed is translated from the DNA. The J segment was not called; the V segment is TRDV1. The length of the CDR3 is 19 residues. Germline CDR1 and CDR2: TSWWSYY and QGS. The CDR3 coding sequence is TGTGCTCTTGGATCTTCCTTCCCCGGTCATCCCGCCCACACCGATAAACTCACCTTT. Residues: CALGSSFPGHPAHTDKLTF.

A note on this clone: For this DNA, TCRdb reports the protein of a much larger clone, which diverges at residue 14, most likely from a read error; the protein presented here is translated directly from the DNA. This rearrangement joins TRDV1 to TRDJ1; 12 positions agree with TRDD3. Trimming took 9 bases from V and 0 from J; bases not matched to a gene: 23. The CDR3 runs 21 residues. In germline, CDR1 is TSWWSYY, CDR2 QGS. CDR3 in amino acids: CALQSGAPFTGGYTYTDKLIF. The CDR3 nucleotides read TGTGCTCTGCAGTCGGGGGCTCCGTTTACTGGGGGATACACGTACACCGATAAACTCATCTTT.

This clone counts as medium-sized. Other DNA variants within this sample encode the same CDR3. The CDR3 sequence is CALSPLSWGSPGWYTDKLIF. The CDR3 DNA follows: TGTGCTCTTAGCCCCTTGTCCTGGGGGTCCCCCGGTTGGTACACCGATAAACTCATCTTT. V gene TRDV1 combines with J gene TRDJ1, with 7 bases fitting TRDD3. Losses at the gene ends were 8 bases for V and 0 bases for J; bases not matched to a gene: 24. The CDR3 has 20 residues. CDR1 is TSWWSYY, CDR2 QGS, per germline.

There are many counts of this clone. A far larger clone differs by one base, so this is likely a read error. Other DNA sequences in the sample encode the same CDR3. DNA of the CDR3: TGTGCTCTTGGGGGAATAGGAGGGGATCTGTACACCGATAAACTCATCTTT. It encodes CALGGIGGDLYTDKLIF. This chain connects TRDV1 to TRDJ1; TRDD3 might be the D (6 bases). Since TCRdb gives no J gene, matching the DNA to germline was used here to assign it. Germline assignment: CDR1 TSWWSYY and CDR2 QGS. V shed 4 bases and J shed 0 bases, with 18 bases lying between them. The CDR3 contains 17 residues.

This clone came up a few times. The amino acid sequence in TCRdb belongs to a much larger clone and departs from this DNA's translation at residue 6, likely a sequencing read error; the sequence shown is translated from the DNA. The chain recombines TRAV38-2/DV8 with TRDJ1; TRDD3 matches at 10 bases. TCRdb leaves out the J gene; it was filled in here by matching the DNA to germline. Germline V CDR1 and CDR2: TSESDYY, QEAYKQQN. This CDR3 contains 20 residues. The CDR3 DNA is TGTGCGCCCATGGGGCCCCCGGACTGGGGGATGTACCTGTACACCGATAAACTCATCTTT. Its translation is CAPMGPPDWGMYLYTDKLIF.

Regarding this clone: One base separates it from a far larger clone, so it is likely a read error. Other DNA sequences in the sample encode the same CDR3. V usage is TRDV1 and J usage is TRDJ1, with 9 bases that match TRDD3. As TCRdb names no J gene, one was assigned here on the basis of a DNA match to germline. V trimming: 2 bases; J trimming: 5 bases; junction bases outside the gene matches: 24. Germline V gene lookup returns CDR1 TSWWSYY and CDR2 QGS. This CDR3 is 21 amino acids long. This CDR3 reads CALGENGYWGNRAFWHDKLIF. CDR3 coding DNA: TGTGCTCTTGGGGAAAACGGGTACTGGGGGAATCGGGCCTTTTGGCATGATAAACTCATCTTT.

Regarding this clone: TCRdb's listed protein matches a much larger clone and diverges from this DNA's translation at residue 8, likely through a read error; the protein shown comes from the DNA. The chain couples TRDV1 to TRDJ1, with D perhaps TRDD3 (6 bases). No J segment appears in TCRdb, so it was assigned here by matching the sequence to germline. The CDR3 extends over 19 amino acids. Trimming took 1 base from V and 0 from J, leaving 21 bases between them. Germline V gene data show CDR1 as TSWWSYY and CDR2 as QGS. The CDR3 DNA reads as TGTGCTCTTGGGGAACACCCCCACTTGGGGATGGTTTACACCGATAAACTCATCTTT. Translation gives CALGEHPHLGMVYTDKLIF.

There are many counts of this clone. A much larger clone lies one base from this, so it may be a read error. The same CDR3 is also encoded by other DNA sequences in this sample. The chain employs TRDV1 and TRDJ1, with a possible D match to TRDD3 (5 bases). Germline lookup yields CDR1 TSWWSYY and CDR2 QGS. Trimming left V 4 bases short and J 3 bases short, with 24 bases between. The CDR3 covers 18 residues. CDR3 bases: TGTGCTCTTGGGGCACGGGATGTTTTACACCACGGCGCCGATAAACTCATCTTT. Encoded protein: CALGARDVLHHGADKLIF.

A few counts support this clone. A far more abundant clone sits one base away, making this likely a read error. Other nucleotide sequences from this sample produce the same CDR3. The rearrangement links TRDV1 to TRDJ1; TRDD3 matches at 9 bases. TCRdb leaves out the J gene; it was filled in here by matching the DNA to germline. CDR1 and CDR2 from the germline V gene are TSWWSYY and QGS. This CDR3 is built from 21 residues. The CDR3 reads CALGEQVRKLSGGYIADKLIF. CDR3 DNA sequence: TGTGCTCTTGGTGAACAGGTTCGCAAACTGTCCGGGGGATACATCGCCGATAAACTCATCTTT.

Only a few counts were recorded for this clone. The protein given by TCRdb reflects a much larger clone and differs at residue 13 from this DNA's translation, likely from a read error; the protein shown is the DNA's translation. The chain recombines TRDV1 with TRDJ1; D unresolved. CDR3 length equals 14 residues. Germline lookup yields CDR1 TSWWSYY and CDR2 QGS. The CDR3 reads CALGELIGSDKLTF. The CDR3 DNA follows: TGTGCTCTTGGGGAACTCATCGGGTCCGATAAACTCACCTTT.

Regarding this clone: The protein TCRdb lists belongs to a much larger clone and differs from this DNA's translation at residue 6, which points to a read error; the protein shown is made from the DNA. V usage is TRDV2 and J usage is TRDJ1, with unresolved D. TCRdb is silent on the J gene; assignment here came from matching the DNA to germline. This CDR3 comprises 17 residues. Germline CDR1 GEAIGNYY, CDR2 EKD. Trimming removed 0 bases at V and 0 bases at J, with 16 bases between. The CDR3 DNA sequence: TGTGCCTGTGACACCATGGGACAGCCAGACCACACCGATAAACTCATCTTT. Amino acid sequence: CACDTMGQPDHTDKLIF.

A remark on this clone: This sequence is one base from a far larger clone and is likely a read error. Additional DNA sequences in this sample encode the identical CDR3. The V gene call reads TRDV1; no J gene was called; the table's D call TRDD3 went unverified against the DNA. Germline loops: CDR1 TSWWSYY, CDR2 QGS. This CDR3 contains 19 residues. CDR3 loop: CALGDAYEYWGPLTDKLIF. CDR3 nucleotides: TGTGCTCTTGGGGACGCCTACGAATACTGGGGGCCGCTCACCGATAAACTCATCTTC.